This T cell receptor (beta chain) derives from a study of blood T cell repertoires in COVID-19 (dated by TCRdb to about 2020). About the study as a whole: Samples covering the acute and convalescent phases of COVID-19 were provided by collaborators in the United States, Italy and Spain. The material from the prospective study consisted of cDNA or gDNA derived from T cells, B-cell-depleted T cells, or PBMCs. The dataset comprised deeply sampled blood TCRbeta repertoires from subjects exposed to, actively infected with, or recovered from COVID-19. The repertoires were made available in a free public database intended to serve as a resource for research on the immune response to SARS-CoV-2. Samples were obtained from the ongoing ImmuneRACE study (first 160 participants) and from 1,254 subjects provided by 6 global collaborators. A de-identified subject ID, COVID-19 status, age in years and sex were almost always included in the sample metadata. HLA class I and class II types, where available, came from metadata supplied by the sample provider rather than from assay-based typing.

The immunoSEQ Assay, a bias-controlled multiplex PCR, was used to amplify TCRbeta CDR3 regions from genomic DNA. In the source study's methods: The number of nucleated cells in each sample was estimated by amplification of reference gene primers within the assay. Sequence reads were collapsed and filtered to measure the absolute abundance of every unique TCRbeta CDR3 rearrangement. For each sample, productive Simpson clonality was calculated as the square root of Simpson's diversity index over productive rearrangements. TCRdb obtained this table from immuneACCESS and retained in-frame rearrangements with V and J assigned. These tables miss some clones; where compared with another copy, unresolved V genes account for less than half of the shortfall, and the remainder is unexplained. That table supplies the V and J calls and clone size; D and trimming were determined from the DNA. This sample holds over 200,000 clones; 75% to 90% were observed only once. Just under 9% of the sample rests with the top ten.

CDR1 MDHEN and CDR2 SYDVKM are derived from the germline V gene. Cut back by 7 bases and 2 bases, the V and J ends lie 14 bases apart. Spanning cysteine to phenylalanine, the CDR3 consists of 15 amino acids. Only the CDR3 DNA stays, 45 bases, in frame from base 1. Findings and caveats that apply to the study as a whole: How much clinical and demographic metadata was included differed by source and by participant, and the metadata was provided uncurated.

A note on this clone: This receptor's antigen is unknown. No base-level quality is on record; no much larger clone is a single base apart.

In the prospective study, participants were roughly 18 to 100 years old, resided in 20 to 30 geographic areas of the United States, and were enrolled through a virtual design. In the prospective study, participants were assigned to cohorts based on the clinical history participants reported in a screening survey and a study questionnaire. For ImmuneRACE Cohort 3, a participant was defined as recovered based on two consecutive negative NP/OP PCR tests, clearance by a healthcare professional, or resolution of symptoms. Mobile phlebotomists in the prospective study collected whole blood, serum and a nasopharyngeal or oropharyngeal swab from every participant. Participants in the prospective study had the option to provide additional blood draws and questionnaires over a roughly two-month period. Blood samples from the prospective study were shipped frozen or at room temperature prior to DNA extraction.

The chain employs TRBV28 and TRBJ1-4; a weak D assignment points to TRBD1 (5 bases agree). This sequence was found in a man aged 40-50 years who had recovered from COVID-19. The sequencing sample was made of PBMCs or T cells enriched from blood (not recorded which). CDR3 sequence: CASNLGAVTNEKLFF. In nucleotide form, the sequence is TGTGCCAGCAACTTAGGGGCTGTTACTAATGAAAAACTGTTTTTT.